This T cell receptor (beta chain) was captured in a study of T cell changes during pregnancy in multiple sclerosis (dated by TCRdb to between 2019 and 2020). About the full investigation: In women with multiple sclerosis, the researchers looked at how the T cell repertoire shifted as pregnancy progressed.

A remark on this clone: Its specific antigen is unknown. Per-base qualities were not stored, and no clone one base away is much larger.

Preparation of the library involved the immunoSEQ multiplex PCR assay. Held by TCRdb, this immuneACCESS table contains in-frame sequences only and omits some clones. Under half of the omission traces to an unresolved V gene where checked; the cause of the rest is unknown. Here the sample has tens of thousands of clones; roughly 90% occur a single time. The ten biggest clones cover approximately 0.99% of the sample. From cysteine to phenylalanine, the CDR3 is 16 amino acids long. Only the CDR3 DNA stays, 48 bases, in frame from base 1. V is clipped by 5 bases and J by 3 bases, and the sequence between their germline boundaries is 20 bases long. According to the germline V gene, CDR1 reads SGHVS and CDR2 reads FNYEAQ.

This sample comprised peripheral blood, obtained before pregnancy. The sequence derives from a female donor with multiple sclerosis, enrolled in a pregnancy study. The rearrangement joined TRBV7-6 to TRBJ2-7; D gene: possibly TRBD2, on 5 matching bases. The CDR3 protein is CASSPMGEGRLYEQYF. DNA sequence: TGTGCCAGCAGCCCAATGGGAGAGGGCCGCCTCTACGAGCAGTACTTC.